The 26 T cell receptor beta chains reported below all come from one sample, sequenced in a study of naive and memory T cell subsets (dated by TCRdb to 2016 to 2017). What the authors observed across the whole study: A few larger clonotypes were present in naive repertoires, especially CD8 naive repertoires, and these clonotypes were possibly memory cells re-expressing CD45RA.

No antigen has been assigned to these receptors. Libraries were made using UMI-ligation and nested PCR. Sequenced using an Illumina MiSeq. The beta constant-region primer was an equimolar mix of two oligonucleotides covering both TRBC1 and TRBC2. The ligated cDNA went through four rounds of PCR with nested alpha and beta constant-region primers together with the SP2 primer. TCRdb redid the processing of the public reads, applying fastp at Q25 and MiXCR, and retained in-frame beta chains. Identical CDR3 proteins give one entry, which carries the most common genes and DNA. For this sample there are 150,000 or so distinct CDR3 sequences; over 20% appear just once. The top ten clones comprise 0.1% to 0.11% of the sample. Input material: naive CD4+ T cells from blood. Per the publication, the cell subset or site label means: naive T cells, CD45RA high CD27+. Source of these receptors: a human donor in good health.

This clonotype was counted only a few times. The chain is built from TRBV7-2 and TRBJ1-2; possibly TRBD1 for D (6 bases). Germline loops: CDR1 SGHTA, CDR2 FQGNSA. CDR3 size: 15 residues. Trimming shortened V by 1 base and J by 6 bases, and 15 bases separated the two germline ends. The CDR3 DNA reads TGTGCCAGCAGCTTAGATGGCAGGGGTATCCATGGCTACACCTTC. This gives the protein CASSLDGRGIHGYTF.

There are a few counts of this clonotype. The chain couples TRBV6-5 to TRBJ2-5, with TRBD2 as a possible D gene (6 bases). Germline V lookup: CDR1 MNHEY, CDR2 SVGAGI. V was clipped by 8 bases and J by 9 bases, with 19 bases between them. This CDR3 has 13 residues. The CDR3 bases are TGTGCCAGCGGAGGGACCAGTACCGGGGCCCAGTACTTC. Protein product: CASGGTSTGAQYF.

This clonotype appeared a few times. The chain carries TRBV7-8 and TRBJ2-7, with D possibly called TRBD1 or TRBD2 (5 bases each). The length of the CDR3 is 14 residues. The germline V gene has CDR1 SGHVS and CDR2 FQNEAQ. Deletions cut 3 bases from V and 6 bases from J, with 15 bases between. The CDR3, as DNA: TGTGCCAGCAGCTTCGTCCGGGACCCCTCCGAGCAGTACTTC. Translating gives CASSFVRDPSEQYF.

The rearrangement uses TRBV11-2 and TRBJ2-7; 8 nucleotides agree with TRBD2. The V and J ends lost 1 base and 11 bases, in that order; junction bases with no gene match: 7. Germline loops: CDR1 SGHAT, CDR2 FQNNGV. This CDR3 spans 13 amino acids. The DNA of the CDR3 is TGTGCCAGCAGCTTAGCGGGAGGGAGACGAGAGTACTTC. The encoded protein is CASSLAGGRREYF.

For this clonotype: At one end, the junction sequence differs from germline, possibly due to a read error. The gene calls are TRBV6-2 or TRBV6-3 and TRBJ1-5, with 7 bases fitting TRBD1. Per the germline V gene, CDR1 is MNHEY and CDR2 is SVGEGT. The CDR3 is 17 residues long. The CDR3 loop is CASSSRRTGNSNQSQHF. DNA of the CDR3: TGTGCCAGCAGCTCCCGGCGGACAGGCAATAGCAATCAGTCCCAGCATTTT.

The chain joins TRBV19 to TRBJ2-7; no clear D gene. CDR1 and CDR2 (germline): LNHDA, SQIVND (reference sequence). The CDR3 has 14 residues. Trimming left V 3 bases short and J 5 bases short, with 14 bases between. The DNA for the CDR3 is TGTGCCAGTAGTATGGGTGGAGTAATAAACGAGCAGTACTTC. Translating it yields CASSMGGVINEQYF.

The chain is built from TRBV20-1 and TRBJ2-5; a weak D match, TRBD2 (6 bases). Trimming took 0 bases from V and 5 from J, leaving 19 bases between them. Germline V lookup: CDR1 DFQATT, CDR2 SNEGSKA (reference sequence). CDR3 length equals 16 residues. The DNA of the CDR3 is TGCAGTGCTAGAGATCGTGGTAAACTAGCTGGGGAGACCCAGTACTTC. Protein sequence: CSARDRGKLAGETQYF.

The chain carries TRBV7-2 and TRBJ2-7; 8 nucleotides line up with TRBD2. This CDR3 is 15 amino acids long. The V gene's germline CDR1 is SGHTA and CDR2 FQGNSA. The V segment lost 2 bases and the J segment 0 bases; nucleotides outside the gene matches: 3. The CDR3 spells CASSLQRGPSYEQYF. Written as DNA, the CDR3 is TGTGCCAGCAGCTTACAGCGGGGGCCCTCCTACGAGCAGTACTTC.

This clonotype was seen repeatedly, ten times or more. The gene calls are TRBV6-5 and TRBJ2-1, with 10 bases matching TRBD2. The CDR3 has 15 amino acids. Germline V lookup: CDR1 MNHEY, CDR2 SVGAGI. The J segment lost 6 bases and the V segment lost 7 bases, leaving 9 bases of the junction unmatched. The CDR3 bases are TGTGCCAGCATGCCCTCCCCTAGCGGGAGCAATGAGCAGTTCTTC. Translating it yields CASMPSPSGSNEQFF.

This clonotype was detected ten times or more. The CDR3 sequence is CSARNQFTDTQYF. The CDR3 nucleotides read TGCAGTGCTAGAAACCAGTTCACAGATACGCAGTATTTT. The chain employs TRBV20-1 and TRBJ2-3; D call uncertain. Germline V lookup: CDR1 DFQATT, CDR2 SNEGSKA (reference sequence). The ends were cut back, 2 bases at V and 2 bases at J, with 8 bases in the middle. The CDR3 totals 13 residues.

The chain has TRBV20-1 and TRBJ2-2; 11 positions agree with TRBD2. Germline V CDR1 and CDR2: DFQATT, SNEGSKA (reference sequence). V shed 6 bases, J shed 3 bases, and the junction held 3 bases outside the gene matches. The CDR3 runs to 14 residues. CDR3 nucleotides: TGCAGTGCCAGACTAGCGGGATACACCGGGGAGCTGTTTTTT. Translated: CSARLAGYTGELFF.

In this sample, this clonotype turned up many times. This chain links TRBV14 with TRBJ2-3; 7 nucleotides line up with TRBD2. V dropped 4 bases and J dropped 4; count of bases not matched to a gene: 5. CDR1 is SGHDN and CDR2 is FVKESK in the germline V gene. The CDR3 extends over 14 amino acids. The CDR3 sequence is CASSRRLAPDTQYF. CDR3 coding DNA: TGTGCCAGCAGCCGACGACTAGCTCCAGATACGCAGTATTTT.

The V and J genes are TRBV20-1 and TRBJ2-7, with a tentative D call TRBD1 (6 bases). The CDR3 covers 13 residues. Germline values: CDR1 DFQATT, CDR2 SNEGSKA (reference sequence). The V gene lost 6 bases and the J gene lost 0 bases, with 12 bases spanning the gap. CDR3: CSAPTGTSYEQYF. The CDR3 DNA sequence: TGCAGTGCCCCGACAGGTACCTCCTACGAGCAGTACTTC.

The chain is built from TRBV6-5 and TRBJ1-1; D may be TRBD1 (5 bases). The CDR3 loop spans 13 amino acids. The V and J ends lost 8 bases and 5 bases respectively, with 15 bases between them. The germline CDR1 and CDR2 sequences are MNHEY and SVGAGI. The CDR3 sequence: CASGPGIRTEAFF. The CDR3 nucleotides are TGTGCCAGCGGTCCAGGGATTCGTACTGAAGCTTTCTTT.

The chain has TRBV15 and TRBJ2-3, with 10 bases identical to TRBD2. Trimming took 2 bases from V and 5 from J; bases not matched to a gene: 13. The CDR3 length is 18 residues. Germline V lookup: CDR1 LNHNV, CDR2 YYDKDF (reference sequence). As DNA, the CDR3 is TGTGCCACCAGCAGATATACAAGCGGGAGGGCCCGAGGAGATACGCAGTATTTT. Its protein is CATSRYTSGRARGDTQYF.

This clonotype was seen ten or more times. The chain combines TRBV20-1 with TRBJ2-1, with 7 bases identical to TRBD2. This CDR3 is built from 14 residues. CDR1 DFQATT and CDR2 SNEGSKA come from the germline V gene (reference sequence). With 0 bases clipped from V and 4 bases from J, the junction kept 3 bases outside the gene matches. The CDR3 reads CSAREASGYNEQFF. For the CDR3, the DNA is TGCAGTGCTAGAGAGGCTAGCGGTTACAATGAGCAGTTCTTC.

The V gene is TRBV6-6, the J gene TRBJ2-1; 12 positions match TRBD2. The CDR3 sequence is 15 residues long. Germline trimming cut 5 bases from V and 9 bases from J; bases unmatched to any gene: 8. Germline lookup yields CDR1 MNHNY and CDR2 SVGAGI (reference sequence). In DNA, the CDR3 is TGTGCCAGCAGTCCGGGACTAGCGGGCAACGGTGAGCAGTTCTTC. Translating it yields CASSPGLAGNGEQFF.

The V call is TRBV4-3, the J call TRBJ1-4, with D possibly TRBD1 on 5 matching bases. Germline loops: CDR1 LGHNA, CDR2 YSLEER. The CDR3 extends over 18 amino acids. V was pared by 0 bases and J by 1 base, with 15 bases between. CDR3 region: CASSQDHPATGTNEKLFF. CDR3 DNA sequence: TGCGCCAGCAGCCAAGATCACCCAGCCACAGGAACTAATGAAAAACTGTTTTTT.

This clonotype was picked up a small number of times. The chain is built from TRBV7-7 and TRBJ2-1; D might be TRBD2 (6 bases). Germline lookup yields CDR1 SSHAT and CDR2 FNYEAQ (reference sequence). V was cut by 5 bases and J by 5 bases, with 13 bases left in between. There are 14 residues in the CDR3. CDR3 sequence reads: CASSPGRKNNEQFF. DNA for the CDR3: TGTGCCAGCAGCCCCGGGAGAAAAAACAATGAGCAGTTCTTC.

J is TRBJ2-5 and V is TRBV5-1, with 8 bases that match TRBD2. CDR3 length equals 16 residues. V trimming: 4 bases; J trimming: 4 bases; junction bases outside the gene matches: 12. The germline gives CDR1 SGHRS, CDR2 YFSETQ. The CDR3 loop is CASSENSGIGRETQYF. In nucleotides, the CDR3 is TGCGCCAGCAGCGAGAATAGCGGGATAGGCCGAGAGACCCAGTACTTC.

In its sample, this clonotype was seen a few times. The genes are TRBV20-1 and TRBJ2-1; D is perhaps TRBD1 (6 bases). Per the germline V gene, CDR1 is DFQATT and CDR2 is SNEGSKA (reference sequence). Trimming pared 4 bases from V and 7 bases from J, leaving 20 bases between. The CDR3 sequence is 15 residues long. The CDR3 nucleotides read TGCAGTGCTATAGCAGGGGCACGTTCTTGGAATGAGCAGTTCTTC. Its protein product is CSAIAGARSWNEQFF.

This clonotype has just a few counts. The chain links TRBV20-1 to TRBJ2-1, with D unresolved. The V gene lost 5 bases and the J gene lost 7 bases, with 12 bases spanning the gap. This CDR3 has 12 amino acids. In germline, CDR1 is DFQATT, CDR2 SNEGSKA (reference sequence). CDR3 loop: CSAYRDLNEQFF. CDR3 in DNA: TGCAGTGCTTACCGCGACCTAAATGAGCAGTTCTTC.

In its sample, this clonotype was seen a few times. The chain combines TRBV5-1 with TRBJ2-1; TRBD1 is a possible D gene (9 bases). This CDR3 region has 15 residues. V gave up 6 bases and J gave up 3 bases, with 16 bases separating them. Germline V lookup: CDR1 SGHRS, CDR2 YFSETQ. CDR3: CASTLAGQGYNEQFF. In DNA, the CDR3 is TGCGCCAGCACCTTAGCGGGACAGGGCTACAATGAGCAGTTCTTC.

The sample holds many counts of this clonotype. The chain employs TRBV3-1 and TRBJ2-4; D remains ambiguous. Germline CDR1 LGHDT, CDR2 YNNKEL (reference sequence). V lost 0 bases to trimming and J lost 4 bases, with 4 bases between them. This CDR3 contains 13 residues. The chain's CDR3 is CASSQDGKNIQYF. The CDR3, as DNA: TGTGCCAGCAGCCAAGACGGAAAAAACATTCAGTACTTC.

The V gene is TRBV4-3, the J gene TRBJ2-7; the match to TRBD2 covers 7 bases. The CDR3 is made up of 14 amino acids. Looked up from germline, CDR1 is LGHNA and CDR2 is YSLEER. The J segment lost 2 bases and the V segment lost 4 bases, leaving 5 bases of the junction unmatched. CDR3 in DNA: TGCGCCAGCAGCCTCGGGGGGACTCCCTACGAGCAGTACTTC. It specifies CASSLGGTPYEQYF.

The rearrangement uses TRBV14 and TRBJ2-2; no clear D. Trimming left V 2 bases short and J 7 bases short, with 11 bases between. The CDR3 contains 14 residues. The germline V gene has CDR1 SGHDN and CDR2 FVKESK. In DNA form, the CDR3 reads TGTGCCAGCAGCCAATTGAACGTTGGCGGGGAGCTGTTTTTT. Protein product: CASSQLNVGGELFF.